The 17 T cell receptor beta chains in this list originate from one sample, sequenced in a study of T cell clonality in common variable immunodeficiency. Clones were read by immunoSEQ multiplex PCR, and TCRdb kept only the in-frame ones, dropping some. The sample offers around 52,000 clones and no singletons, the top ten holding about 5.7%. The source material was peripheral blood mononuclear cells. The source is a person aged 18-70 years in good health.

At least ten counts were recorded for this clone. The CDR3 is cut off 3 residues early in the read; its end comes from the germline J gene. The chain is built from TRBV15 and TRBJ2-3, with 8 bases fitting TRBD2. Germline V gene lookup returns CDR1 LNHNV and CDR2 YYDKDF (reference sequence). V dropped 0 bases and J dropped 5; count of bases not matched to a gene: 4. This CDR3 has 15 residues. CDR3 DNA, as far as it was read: TGTGCCACCAGCAGAGAGGCGCTAGCGGGAGATACG. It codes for CATSREALAGDT. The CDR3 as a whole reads CATSREALAGDTQYF. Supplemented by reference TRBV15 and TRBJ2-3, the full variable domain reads DAMVIQNPRYQVTQFGKPVTLSCSQTLNHNVMYWYQQKSSQAPKLLFHYYDKDFNNEADTPDNFQSRRPNTSFCFLDIRSPGLGDTAMYLCATSREALAGDTQYFGPGTRLTVL.

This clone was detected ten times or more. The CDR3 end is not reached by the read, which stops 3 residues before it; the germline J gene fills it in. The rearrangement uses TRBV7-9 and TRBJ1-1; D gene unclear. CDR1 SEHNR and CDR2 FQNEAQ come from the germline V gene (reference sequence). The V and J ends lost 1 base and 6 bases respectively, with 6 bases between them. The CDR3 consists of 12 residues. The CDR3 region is CASSLEGAEAFF. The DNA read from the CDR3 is TGTGCCAGCAGCTTAGAGGGCGCTGAA.

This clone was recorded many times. CDR3 sequence reads: CSARDPWDSLSDTQYF. CDR3 DNA, as far as it was read: TGCAGTGCTAGAGATCCCTGGGACAGCCTGTCGGATACG. This rearrangement joins TRBV20-1 to TRBJ2-3; 7 nucleotides agree with TRBD1. The read is 3 residues too short to cover the CDR3 end, so that end is filled in from the germline J gene. The CDR3 consists of 16 residues. Germline assignment: CDR1 DFQATT and CDR2 SNEGSKA (reference sequence). Trimming took 0 bases from V and 6 from J; bases not matched to a gene: 12.

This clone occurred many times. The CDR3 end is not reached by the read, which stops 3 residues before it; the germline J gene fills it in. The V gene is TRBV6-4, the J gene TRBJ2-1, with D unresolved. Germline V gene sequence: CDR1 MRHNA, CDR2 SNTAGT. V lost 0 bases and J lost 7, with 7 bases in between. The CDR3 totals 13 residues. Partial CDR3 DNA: TGTGCCAGCAGTGACTCAGAAGGTAATGAG. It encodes CASSDSEGNE. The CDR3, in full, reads CASSDSEGNEQFF.

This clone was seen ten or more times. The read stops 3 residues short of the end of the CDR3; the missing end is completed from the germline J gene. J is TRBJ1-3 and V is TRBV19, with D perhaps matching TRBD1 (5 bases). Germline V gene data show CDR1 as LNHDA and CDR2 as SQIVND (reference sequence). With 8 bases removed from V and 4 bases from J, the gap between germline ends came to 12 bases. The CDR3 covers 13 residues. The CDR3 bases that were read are TGTGCCAGTGCGGACACCAAAGGAAACACC. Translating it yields CASADTKGNT. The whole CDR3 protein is CASADTKGNTIYF. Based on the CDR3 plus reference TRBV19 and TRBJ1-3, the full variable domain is DGGITQSPKYLFRKEGQNVTLSCEQNLNHDAMYWYRQDPGQGLRLIYYSQIVNDFQKGDIAEGYSVSREKKESFPLTVTSAQKNPTAFYLCASADTKGNTIYFGEGSWLTVV.

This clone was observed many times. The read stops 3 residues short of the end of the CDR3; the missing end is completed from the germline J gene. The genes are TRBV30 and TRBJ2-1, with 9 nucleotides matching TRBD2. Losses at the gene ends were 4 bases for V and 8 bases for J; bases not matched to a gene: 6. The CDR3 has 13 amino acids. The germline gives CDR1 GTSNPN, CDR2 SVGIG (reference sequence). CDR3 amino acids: CAWKRGRVHEQFF. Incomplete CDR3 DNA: TGTGCCTGGAAACGCGGGAGGGTCCATGAG.

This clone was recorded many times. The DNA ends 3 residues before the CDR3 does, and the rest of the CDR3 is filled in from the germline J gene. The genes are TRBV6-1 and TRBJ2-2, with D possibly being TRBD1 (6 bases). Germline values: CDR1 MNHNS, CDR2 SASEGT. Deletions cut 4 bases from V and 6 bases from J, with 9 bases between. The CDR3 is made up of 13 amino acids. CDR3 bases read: TGTGCCAGCAGTGGCGACAGGTCCGGGGAG. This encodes CASSGDRSGE. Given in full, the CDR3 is CASSGDRSGELFF.

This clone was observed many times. The covered CDR3 bases are TGTGCCAGTAGTATAGGCCCAGCGGCCTCCTACGAG. This sequence encodes CASSIGPAASYE. The full CDR3 protein reads CASSIGPAASYEQYF. The chain carries TRBV19 and TRBJ2-7, with D possibly matching TRBD2 (5 bases). The sequenced fragment ends 3 residues before the CDR3 boundary, so the rest is inferred from the germline J gene. Germline V gene sequence: CDR1 LNHDA, CDR2 SQIVND (reference sequence). CDR3 length: 15 residues. V lost 1 base, J lost 0 bases, and 10 bases lay in between.

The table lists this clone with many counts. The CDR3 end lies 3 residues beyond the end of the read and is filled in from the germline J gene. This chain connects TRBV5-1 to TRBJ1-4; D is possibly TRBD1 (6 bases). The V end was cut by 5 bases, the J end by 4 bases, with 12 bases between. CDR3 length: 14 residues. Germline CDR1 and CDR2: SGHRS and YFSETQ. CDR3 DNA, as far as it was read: TGCGCCAGCAGGCCGGGACACAGTAATGAAAAA. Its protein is CASRPGHSNEK. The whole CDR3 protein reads CASRPGHSNEKLFF.

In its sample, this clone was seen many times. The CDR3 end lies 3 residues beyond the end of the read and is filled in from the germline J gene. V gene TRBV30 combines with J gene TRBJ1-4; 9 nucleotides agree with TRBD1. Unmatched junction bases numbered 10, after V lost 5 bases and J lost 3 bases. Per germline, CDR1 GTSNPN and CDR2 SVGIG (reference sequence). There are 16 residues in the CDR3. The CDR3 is CAWSIKQGAPNEKLFF. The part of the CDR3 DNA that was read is TGTGCCTGGTCGATCAAACAGGGGGCGCCTAATGAAAAA.

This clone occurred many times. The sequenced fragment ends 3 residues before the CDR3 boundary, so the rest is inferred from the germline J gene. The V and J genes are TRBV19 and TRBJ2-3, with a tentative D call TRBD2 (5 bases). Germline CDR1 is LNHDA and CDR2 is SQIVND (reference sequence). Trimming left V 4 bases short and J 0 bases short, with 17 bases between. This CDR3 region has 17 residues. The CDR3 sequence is CASSRVFQTTSTDTQYF. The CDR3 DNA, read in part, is TGTGCCAGTAGTAGAGTTTTTCAGACTACTAGCACAGATACG.

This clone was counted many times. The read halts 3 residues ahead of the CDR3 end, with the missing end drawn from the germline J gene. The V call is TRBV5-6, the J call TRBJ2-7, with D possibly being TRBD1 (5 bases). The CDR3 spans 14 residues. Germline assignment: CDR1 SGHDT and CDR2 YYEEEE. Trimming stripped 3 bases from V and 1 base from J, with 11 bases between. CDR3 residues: CASSWTSRSYEQYF. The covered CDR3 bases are TGTGCCAGCAGCTGGACATCTAGATCCTACGAG.

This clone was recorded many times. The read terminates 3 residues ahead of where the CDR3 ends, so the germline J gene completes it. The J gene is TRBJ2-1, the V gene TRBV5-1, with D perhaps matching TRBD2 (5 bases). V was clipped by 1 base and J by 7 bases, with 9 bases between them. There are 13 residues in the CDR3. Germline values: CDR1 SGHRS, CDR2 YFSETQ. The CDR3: CASSLTERNEQFF. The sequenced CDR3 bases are TGCGCCAGCAGCTTGACTGAGCGGAATGAG. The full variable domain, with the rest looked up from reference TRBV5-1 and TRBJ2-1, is KAGVTQTPRYLIKTRGQQVTLSCSPISGHRSVSWYQQTPGQGLQFLFEYFSETQRNKGNFPGRFSGRQFSNSRSEMNVSTLELGDSALYLCASSLTERNEQFFGPGTRLTVL.

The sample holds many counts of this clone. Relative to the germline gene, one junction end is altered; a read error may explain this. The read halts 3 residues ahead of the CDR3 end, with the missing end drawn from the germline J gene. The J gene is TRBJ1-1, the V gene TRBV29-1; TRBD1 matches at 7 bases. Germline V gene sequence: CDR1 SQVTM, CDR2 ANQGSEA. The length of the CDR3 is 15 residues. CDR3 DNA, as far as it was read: TGCAGCGTACAGACTTGGGGACAGATGAACATTGAA. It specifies CSVQTWGQMNIE. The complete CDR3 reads CSVQTWGQMNIEAFF.

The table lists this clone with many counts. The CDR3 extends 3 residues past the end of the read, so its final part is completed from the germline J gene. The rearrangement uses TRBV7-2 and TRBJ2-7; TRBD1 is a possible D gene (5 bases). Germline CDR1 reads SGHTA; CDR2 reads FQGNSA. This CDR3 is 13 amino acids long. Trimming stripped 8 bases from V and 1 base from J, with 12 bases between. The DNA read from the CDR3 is TGTGCCAGCGTGGTGCAGGGTTCCTACGAG. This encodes CASVVQGSYE. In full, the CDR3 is CASVVQGSYEQYF.

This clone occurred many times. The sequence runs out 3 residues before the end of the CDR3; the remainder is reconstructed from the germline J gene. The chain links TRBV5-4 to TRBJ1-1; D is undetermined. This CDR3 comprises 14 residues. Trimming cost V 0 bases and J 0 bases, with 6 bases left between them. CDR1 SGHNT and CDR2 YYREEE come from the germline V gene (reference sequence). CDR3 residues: CASSLEAVNTEAFF. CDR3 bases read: TGTGCCAGCAGCTTGGAGGCAGTGAACACTGAA.

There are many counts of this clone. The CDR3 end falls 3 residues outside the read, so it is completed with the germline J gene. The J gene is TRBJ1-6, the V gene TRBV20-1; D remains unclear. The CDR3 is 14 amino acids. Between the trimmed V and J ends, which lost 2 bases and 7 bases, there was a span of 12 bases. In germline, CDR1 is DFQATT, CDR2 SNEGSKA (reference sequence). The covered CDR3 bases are TGCAGTGCTAGACACACAGTGCCGAATTCACCC. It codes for CSARHTVPNSP. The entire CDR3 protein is CSARHTVPNSPLHF.